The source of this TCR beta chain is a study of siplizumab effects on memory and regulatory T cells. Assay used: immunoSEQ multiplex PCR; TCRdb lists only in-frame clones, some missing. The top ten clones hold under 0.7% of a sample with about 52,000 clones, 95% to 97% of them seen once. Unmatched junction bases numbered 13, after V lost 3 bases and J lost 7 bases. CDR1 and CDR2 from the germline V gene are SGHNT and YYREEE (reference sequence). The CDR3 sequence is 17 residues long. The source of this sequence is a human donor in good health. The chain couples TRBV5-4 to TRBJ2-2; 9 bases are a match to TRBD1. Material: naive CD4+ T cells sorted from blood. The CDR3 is CASSWGLGTGRVGELFF. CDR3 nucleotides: TGTGCCAGCAGCTGGGGGCTAGGGACAGGGCGGGTCGGGGAGCTGTTTTTT.